This is a list of T cell receptor beta chains from one sample in a study of T cells in pancreatic ductal adenocarcinoma. The table came from immunoSEQ multiplex PCR; TCRdb's copy has only in-frame clones and leaves some out. The data contain 16,000 or so clones, 91% of them singletons. Sequenced sample: PBMCs. Source of these receptors: a human donor with pancreatic ductal adenocarcinoma. CDR3s include the opening cysteine and the closing phenylalanine or tryptophan. Fields, in order: CDR3 DNA, CDR3 protein, J gene, clone size, D gene, V gene. D genes are given only for firm matches. Rows give clone size only sometimes, using once, few, many, or a class for an expanded clone.

CDR3nt: TGTGCCATCAGTGAGGTCTTGGGGGTCGGGTCCTATAATTCACCCCTCCACTTT
CDR3aa: CAISEVLGVGSYNSPLHF
j_gene: TRBJ1-6
abundance: NA
d_gene: NA
v_gene: TRBV10-3

CDR3nt: TGTGCCTTCACTGATCGTCGGGGACGGTTAAGCTCCTACAATGAGCAGTTCTTC
CDR3aa: CAFTDRRGRLSSYNEQFF
j_gene: TRBJ2-1
abundance: few
d_gene: NA
v_gene: TRBV30

CDR3nt: TGCGCCAGCCGACCCGGGACTAGCGAAAAAGGGCAGTTCTTC
CDR3aa: CASRPGTSEKGQFF
j_gene: TRBJ2-1
abundance: once
d_gene: TRBD2
v_gene: TRBV5-1

CDR3nt: TGTGCCAGCAGTTCCCCTTCCCCCTACGAGCAGTACTTC
CDR3aa: CASSSPSPYEQYF
j_gene: TRBJ2-7
abundance: few
d_gene: NA
v_gene: TRBV28

CDR3nt: TGTGCCTGGAGTGTACCTGGACTAGCATACGAGCAGTACTTC
CDR3aa: CAWSVPGLAYEQYF
j_gene: TRBJ2-7
abundance: few
d_gene: TRBD2
v_gene: TRBV30

CDR3nt: TGTGCCAGCAGCGTGAGGGCAGGGGATGAAAAACTGTTTTTT
CDR3aa: CASSVRAGDEKLFF
j_gene: TRBJ1-4
abundance: NA
d_gene: NA
v_gene: TRBV9

CDR3nt: TGTGCCAGCAGCTTAGCGGGGGGTTTAACCGGGGAGCTGTTTTTT
CDR3aa: CASSLAGGLTGELFF
j_gene: TRBJ2-2
abundance: NA
d_gene: TRBD2
v_gene: TRBV11-2

CDR3nt: TGTGCCAGCAGCTTAGAAACCCAGGGGGCCCACGAGCAGTACTTC
CDR3aa: CASSLETQGAHEQYF
j_gene: TRBJ2-7
abundance: NA
d_gene: TRBD1
v_gene: TRBV7-3

CDR3nt: TGCGCCAGCGGGGAAAGTGGCTACACCTTC
CDR3aa: CASGESGYTF
j_gene: TRBJ1-2
abundance: once
d_gene: NA
v_gene: TRBV5-1

CDR3nt: TGTGCCAGCAGAGCAACCGGGACAGCAAATCAGCCCCAGCATTTT
CDR3aa: CASRATGTANQPQHF
j_gene: TRBJ1-5
abundance: NA
d_gene: TRBD1
v_gene: TRBV27

CDR3nt: TGTGCCAGTAGTATGCGGAGACAGGGCACAGATACGCAGTATTTT
CDR3aa: CASSMRRQGTDTQYF
j_gene: TRBJ2-3
abundance: NA
d_gene: NA
v_gene: TRBV19

CDR3nt: TGCAGCGGCCGCAGGGCGATCGACACTGAAGCTTTCTTT
CDR3aa: CSGRRAIDTEAFF
j_gene: TRBJ1-1
abundance: NA
d_gene: NA
v_gene: TRBV29-1

CDR3nt: TGCGCCAGCAGCCAAGATCCTGGAGGGGACGATACGCAGTATTTT
CDR3aa: CASSQDPGGDDTQYF
j_gene: TRBJ2-3
abundance: NA
d_gene: NA
v_gene: TRBV4-3

CDR3nt: TGTGCCAGCCTCCCGGGACAGGGGACCTCAGCTAACTATGGCTACACCTTC
CDR3aa: CASLPGQGTSANYGYTF
j_gene: TRBJ1-2
abundance: NA
d_gene: TRBD1
v_gene: TRBV19

CDR3nt: TGCAGCGCCGGGGGTCTTAACACTGAAGCTTTCTTT
CDR3aa: CSAGGLNTEAFF
j_gene: TRBJ1-1
abundance: NA
d_gene: NA
v_gene: TRBV29-1

CDR3nt: TGTGCCAGTAGTATAGATCCTGGGTACAACTATGGCTACACCTTC
CDR3aa: CASSIDPGYNYGYTF
j_gene: TRBJ1-2
abundance: NA
d_gene: NA
v_gene: TRBV19

CDR3nt: TGTGCCAGCAGCTTAGGGACTAGCGGGAGGGGAAACATTCAGTACTTC
CDR3aa: CASSLGTSGRGNIQYF
j_gene: TRBJ2-4
abundance: NA
d_gene: TRBD2
v_gene: TRBV5-6

CDR3nt: TGTGCCAGCAGTTTATCTTACCCCAATCAGCCCCAGCATTTT
CDR3aa: CASSLSYPNQPQHF
j_gene: TRBJ1-5
abundance: NA
d_gene: NA
v_gene: TRBV27

CDR3nt: TGTGCCAGCAGTCCTCGACTAGCGACCCTCTTCACAGATACGCAGTATTTT
CDR3aa: CASSPRLATLFTDTQYF
j_gene: TRBJ2-3
abundance: NA
d_gene: TRBD2
v_gene: TRBV28

CDR3nt: TGTGCCAGTAGTACACCGGGACTAGCGGGGGGGAGTAGTAGGACAGATACGCAGTATTTT
CDR3aa: CASSTPGLAGGSSRTDTQYF
j_gene: TRBJ2-3
abundance: NA
d_gene: TRBD2
v_gene: TRBV19

CDR3nt: TGTGCCATCAGTGTTAGGGGACTAGCGGGAGGGGATAATGAGCAGTTCTTC
CDR3aa: CAISVRGLAGGDNEQFF
j_gene: TRBJ2-1
abundance: NA
d_gene: TRBD2
v_gene: TRBV10-3

CDR3nt: TGTGCCAGCAGCTCCCGCTGGGGCAACCCCCGAGAGACCCAGTACTTC
CDR3aa: CASSSRWGNPRETQYF
j_gene: TRBJ2-5
abundance: NA
d_gene: NA
v_gene: TRBV7-2

CDR3nt: TGCGCCAGCACCACGGGGGGGGGAGAGACCCAGTACTTC
CDR3aa: CASTTGGGETQYF
j_gene: TRBJ2-5
abundance: once
d_gene: TRBD2
v_gene: TRBV5-1

CDR3nt: TGTGCCAGTAGCGTTGACCAACACCAGCCCCAGCATTTT
CDR3aa: CASSVDQHQPQHF
j_gene: TRBJ1-5
abundance: once
d_gene: NA
v_gene: TRBV19

CDR3nt: TGTGCCAGCAGCGTTACCGGGACAGACTCCTACGAGCAGTACTTC
CDR3aa: CASSVTGTDSYEQYF
j_gene: TRBJ2-7
abundance: NA
d_gene: TRBD1
v_gene: TRBV9

CDR3nt: TGTGCCAGCAGCTCACTGGGGGCCTACACCGGGGAGCTGTTTTTT
CDR3aa: CASSSLGAYTGELFF
j_gene: TRBJ2-2
abundance: NA
d_gene: NA
v_gene: TRBV7-2

CDR3nt: TGTGCCAGTATTGACAGGGGGCCTAGCACAGATACGCAGTATTTT
CDR3aa: CASIDRGPSTDTQYF
j_gene: TRBJ2-3
abundance: NA
d_gene: TRBD1
v_gene: TRBV19

CDR3nt: TGTGCCAGTAGTGGGACAGCGAACACTGAAGCTTTCTTT
CDR3aa: CASSGTANTEAFF
j_gene: TRBJ1-1
abundance: once
d_gene: TRBD1
v_gene: TRBV19

CDR3nt: TGTGCCAGTCCCGAGGGGGGCATGAACACTGAAGCTTTCTTT
CDR3aa: CASPEGGMNTEAFF
j_gene: TRBJ1-1
abundance: NA
d_gene: NA
v_gene: TRBV28

CDR3nt: TGTGCCAGTAGTATCAGAAGCCCAACTAACTATGGCTACACCTTC
CDR3aa: CASSIRSPTNYGYTF
j_gene: TRBJ1-2
abundance: NA
d_gene: NA
v_gene: TRBV19

CDR3nt: TGTGCCAGCAGCCAAGTATCCGGGACAGGGGGGTCTGGAAACACCATATATTTT
CDR3aa: CASSQVSGTGGSGNTIYF
j_gene: TRBJ1-3
abundance: NA
d_gene: TRBD1
v_gene: TRBV14

CDR3nt: TGTGCCAGCAGCTTACGACAGGGGTCCTGGCCGGGTGAAAAACTGTTTTTT
CDR3aa: CASSLRQGSWPGEKLFF
j_gene: TRBJ1-4
abundance: NA
d_gene: TRBD1
v_gene: TRBV7-8

CDR3nt: TGTGCCAGTAGTACCACCGGACAGGGAGGAAATGGCTACACCTTC
CDR3aa: CASSTTGQGGNGYTF
j_gene: TRBJ1-2
abundance: NA
d_gene: TRBD1
v_gene: TRBV19

CDR3nt: TGTGCCAGCAGTGCATCAGGGGACTCATATAGCAATCAGCCCCAGCATTTT
CDR3aa: CASSASGDSYSNQPQHF
j_gene: TRBJ1-5
abundance: NA
d_gene: NA
v_gene: TRBV2

CDR3nt: TGTGCCAGTAGTATTCTCCCAGGGATATTATACGAGCAGTACTTC
CDR3aa: CASSILPGILYEQYF
j_gene: TRBJ2-7
abundance: NA
d_gene: NA
v_gene: TRBV19

CDR3nt: TGCAGCGTTGAAGAGGGGGGGCTGTCACAAGAGACCCAGTACTTC
CDR3aa: CSVEEGGLSQETQYF
j_gene: TRBJ2-5
abundance: NA
d_gene: NA
v_gene: TRBV29-1

CDR3nt: TGTGCCAGCAGCTTGTCCCTTGGTCAGCCCCAGCATTTT
CDR3aa: CASSLSLGQPQHF
j_gene: TRBJ1-5
abundance: NA
d_gene: NA
v_gene: TRBV5-8

CDR3nt: TGTGCCAGCAGCGTGACCCTCGGGGGGCTTAGCTCCTACGAGCAGTACTTC
CDR3aa: CASSVTLGGLSSYEQYF
j_gene: TRBJ2-7
abundance: once
d_gene: NA
v_gene: TRBV7-8

CDR3nt: TGTGCCACCAGCAGAGATTGGGGCAGGGGCGGAAACATTCAGTACTTC
CDR3aa: CATSRDWGRGGNIQYF
j_gene: TRBJ2-4
abundance: NA
d_gene: NA
v_gene: TRBV15

CDR3nt: TGTGCCAGCAGTTTAACGACAGGGAAATCAGATACGCAGTATTTT
CDR3aa: CASSLTTGKSDTQYF
j_gene: TRBJ2-3
abundance: NA
d_gene: TRBD1
v_gene: TRBV27

CDR3nt: TGTGCCAGCAGCTTGGGACAGGGGACCTGGGTCTACTTT
CDR3aa: CASSLGQGTWVYF
j_gene: TRBJ1-6
abundance: NA
d_gene: TRBD1
v_gene: TRBV5-5

CDR3nt: TGTGCCAGCAGCTTAGAGTTTGGGACTAGCGGAACCACAGATACGCAGTATTTT
CDR3aa: CASSLEFGTSGTTDTQYF
j_gene: TRBJ2-3
abundance: NA
d_gene: TRBD2
v_gene: TRBV7-6